These T cell receptor beta chains were read from a single sample in a study of cytomegalovirus exposure and HLA in healthy donors. Data came from immunoSEQ multiplex PCR; TCRdb stores just in-frame clones and leaves some out. The profile shows about 98,000 clones, more than 60% of them singletons. Sequencing input: PBMCs. The receptors originated from a man between 18 and 29 years old in good health and CMV-seropositive. The CDR3 runs from the conserved cysteine through the conserved F or W. The order of the fields is CDR3 length, V gene, CDR3 protein.

>13|TRBV6-5
CASSYGPRAEAFF
>15|TRBV5-6
CASSYTRPVNTEAFF
>12|TRBV30
CAWSDSSHGYTF
>17|TRBV5-3
CARSSILLASFQETQYF
>16|TRBV27
CASSVGGGPYNQPQHF
>18|TRBV30
CAWSVLGVSFGGDTEAFF
>14|TRBV28
CASRNSGGSYEQYF
>14|TRBV5-1
CASSLESGVGGYTF
>14|TRBV6-5
CASSFKEEGEKLFF
>14|TRBV7-2
CASSLQGGPSEQFF
>14|TRBV4-1
CASSQDPNQAPLHF
>15|TRBV4-2
CASSLDRGPGNTIYF
>16|TRBV14
CASSPLAGAMGETQYF
>15|TRBV18
CASSPPAGGFYGYTF
>16|TRBV2
CASSEARRLANYGYTF
>15|TRBV15
CATSLTGTLRYGYTF
>16|TRBV7-9
CASIRPEGGPESGAFF
>14|TRBV25-1
CASSGTGYNSPLHF
>15|TRBV9
CASSVGDSRFYGYTF
>13|TRBV10-2
CASSDRGTGIAFF
>14|TRBV7-9
CASSLAGGSEKLFF
>12|TRBV6-5
CASSTVGTFQFF
>21|TRBV19
CASSISFRKRGGDHSGNTIYF
>15|TRBV13
CASSFGTGGLSPLHF
>14|TRBV5-1
CASSPLGGAHEQYF
>16|TRBV6-1
CASSAKIRTSTDTQYF
>14|TRBV11-2
CASNAAGLTDTQYF
>17|TRBV6-4
CASSLEQGGGITDTQYF
>17|TRBV18
CASSPQRQGLGNSPLHF
>15|TRBV13
CASSPMGGLNYGYTF
>14|TRBV10-1
CAIPTGQGWNGYTF
>16|TRBV28
CASSSGTVNGANVLTF
>14|TRBV7-9
CASSLDREREKLFF
>12|TRBV5-6
CASSSTGNIQYF
>14|TRBV2
CASIQGLRNTEAFF
>15|TRBV4-1
CASSQTGSPTYEQYF
>15|TRBV11-2
CASSLVSGNTGELFF
>14|TRBV10-1
CASSSRDSGNTIYF
>12|TRBV7-9
CASSASSNSYTF
>14|TRBV30
CAWSVSSGDQPQHF
>14|TRBV19
CASSIGDNNYEQYF
>15|TRBV7-2
CASSQTPPSYNEQFF
>16|TRBV28
CASSHPQGIGNSPLHF
>16|TRBV11-2
CASSRWGGSNTGELFF
>15|TRBV6-1
CASSEAGQTTREQYF
>16|TRBV7-8
CASSLPAGYGNQPQHF
>15|TRBV4-2
CASSQERQGVEKLFF
>16|TRBV10-2
CASSETLAGGTYEQYF
>18|TRBV10-3
CAISESTRDRDLNTEAFF
>16|TRBV4-1
CASSELYRGNNSPLHF
>15|TRBV28
CASSLYGTGAPEQFF
>14|TRBV19
CASSSSDRNQPQHF
>11|TRBV7-9
CASSSEETQYF
>18|TRBV19
CASSIVRVEQALYQPQHF
>15|TRBV5-4
CASSLLRDRNTEAFF